This paragraph covers one T cell receptor (beta chain) sequence. What it recognizes is unknown. This sample stems from a study of cytomegalovirus exposure and HLA in healthy donors. Study findings and constraints: There was a cluster of highly shared sequence variants that was likely a sequencing artifact.

Both 60 Vbeta primers and 13 Jbeta primers went into the PCR. Profiling relied on immunoSEQ multiplex PCR, and the TCRdb table lists in-frame clones only, not all of them. The sample includes about 150,000 clones, about four fifths seen only once; the top ten take roughly 2.8%. Germline loops: CDR1 SGHTA, CDR2 FQGNSA. This CDR3 has 14 amino acids. V was pared by 0 bases and J by 7 bases, with 3 bases of the junction left unmatched. Sample: PBMCs. This clonotype was sampled from a man younger than 35 in good health and CMV-seronegative. V is TRBV7-2 and J is TRBJ2-5; 9 bases map to TRBD1. The CDR3 coding sequence is TGTGCCAGCAGCTTAGCGCAGGGACAGGGGACCCAGTACTTC. Translation gives CASSLAQGQGTQYF.